This TCR beta chain appears in the sequencing data of a study of human T cells and chemical hapten exposure. This CDR3 spans 16 amino acids. Germline V gene data show CDR1 as SGHTA and CDR2 as FQGNSA. V was clipped by 4 bases and J by 6 bases; unmatched bases: 9. This clonotype came up a few times. Extraction of total RNA was performed on unfractionated whole blood. TCRdb reanalysed the 5' RACE reads using MiXCR and keeps one entry per CDR3 protein. Of tens of thousands of distinct CDR3 sequences listed, approximately 8% are singletons. J is TRBJ2-1 and V is TRBV7-2; 10 bases agree with TRBD2. The sequence was collected from a male donor in good health. The CDR3 DNA is TGTGCCAGCAGCTCCAATCTAGCGGGAGTATCCAATGAGCAGTTCTTC. It specifies CASSSNLAGVSNEQFF.